These T cell receptor beta chains were read from a single sample in a study of cytomegalovirus exposure and HLA in healthy donors. TCRdb's table, derived via immunoSEQ multiplex PCR, lists solely in-frame clones and lacks some. The profile shows 130,000 or so clones, just over 65% of them singletons. Sequencing was carried out using PBMCs. The receptors originated from a woman between 55 and 75 years old in good health and CMV-seronegative. Both conserved end residues are part of each CDR3. A D gene is named only where the DNA matches it firmly. Clone size is shown for a subset of rows, as once, few, many or a class of expanded clone.

d_call	j_call	clone_size	v_call	cdr3_nt	cdr3_aa
-	TRBJ1-1	few	TRBV6-6	TGTGCCAGCGGAGGGGTGTCTACTGAAGCTTTCTTT	CASGGVSTEAFF
-	TRBJ1-2	-	TRBV28	TGTGCCAGCAGACCTGACAGGAACTATGGCTACACCTTC	CASRPDRNYGYTF
-	TRBJ1-4	-	TRBV2	TGTGCCAGCAGTGAAAACCAGGGAACTAATGAAAAACTGTTTTTT	CASSENQGTNEKLFF
TRBD2	TRBJ2-5	-	TRBV7-2	TGTGCCAGCAGCTCGGACTCGGGAGGGGCCACCCAGTACTTC	CASSSDSGGATQYF
TRBD1	TRBJ1-1	-	TRBV29-1	TGCAGCGCCGGGGGACAGGGGAGGGGAGCTTTCTTT	CSAGGQGRGAFF
TRBD1	TRBJ2-7	-	TRBV5-6	TGTGCCAGCAGCCGGGGGACAGGGCGACCCTACGAGCAGTACTTC	CASSRGTGRPYEQYF
TRBD1	TRBJ1-3	once	TRBV5-1	TGCGCCAGCAGTAATCGGGACAGGGGGCCTGGAAACACCATATATTTT	CASSNRDRGPGNTIYF
TRBD1	TRBJ2-1	-	TRBV29-1	TGCAGCGTTGAAGTCGCGAGTCGGGGACAGGGGGCAATTGAGCAGTTCTTC	CSVEVASRGQGAIEQFF
TRBD2	TRBJ2-3	-	TRBV6-1	TGTGCCAGCAGTGTTGACCGGGGGGGCACAGATACGCAGTATTTT	CASSVDRGGTDTQYF
TRBD1	TRBJ1-5	-	TRBV6-6	TGTGCCAGCAGTTACGGAGCCGGACAGGGAATACAGCCCCAGCATTTT	CASSYGAGQGIQPQHF
-	TRBJ1-5	-	TRBV28	TGTGCCAGCATACACAGCCGCAATCAGCCCCAGCATTTT	CASIHSRNQPQHF
-	TRBJ2-5	-	TRBV13	TGTGCCAGCAGCTTAAATCTCGCGGGGAGCTTGGAGACCCAGTACTTC	CASSLNLAGSLETQYF
-	TRBJ1-1	-	TRBV7-3	TGTGCCAGCAGCCAGGGCGAGGCGTTAAGGACTGAAGCTTTCTTT	CASSQGEALRTEAFF
TRBD2	TRBJ2-4	few	TRBV29-1	TGCAGCGTGCCGGGACTAGCGGGTCACATTCAGTACTTC	CSVPGLAGHIQYF
-	TRBJ1-3	few	TRBV4-1	TGCGCCAGCAGCCAAGTGGGGCGGAGGGTTGGAAACACCATATATTTT	CASSQVGRRVGNTIYF
-	TRBJ1-1	-	TRBV5-4	TGTGCCAGCAGCTTGGAAGGGACTATGAACACTGAAGCTTTCTTT	CASSLEGTMNTEAFF
TRBD2	TRBJ2-3	-	TRBV19	TGTGCCAGCGGGACTAGCGCGAGCACAGATACGCAGTATTTT	CASGTSASTDTQYF
TRBD1	TRBJ1-2	few	TRBV5-1	TGCGCCAGCAGCGAGGGGACAGGTTCCCTCCACTATGGCTACACCTTC	CASSEGTGSLHYGYTF
TRBD1	TRBJ1-1	-	TRBV10-3	TGTGCCATCAGTGAGTCGACGTTCAGGGACAGGGGAGCTTTCTTT	CAISESTFRDRGAFF
-	TRBJ2-7	-	TRBV5-5	TGTGCCAGCAGCTTGACTAGCAGCTACGAGCAGTACTTC	CASSLTSSYEQYF
-	TRBJ1-2	-	TRBV15	TGTGCCACCAGCGCGGGGCCATCCCCGGGAGGCTACACCTTC	CATSAGPSPGGYTF
-	TRBJ2-7	-	TRBV12-5	TGTGCTAGTGGTTTGACCCGGGATGCCTACGAGCAGTACTTC	CASGLTRDAYEQYF
-	TRBJ2-7	-	TRBV19	TGTGCCAGTAGGGATGGGGGGGCGCGGGAGCAGTACTTC	CASRDGGAREQYF
-	TRBJ2-5	-	TRBV29-1	TGCAGCGCTGGCAGAGGGAAGGAGACCCAGTACTTC	CSAGRGKETQYF
TRBD2	TRBJ2-2	-	TRBV15	TGTGCCACCAGCCGTCGGCGGGAGGGTCGCGGGGAGCTGTTTTTT	CATSRRREGRGELFF
TRBD1	TRBJ1-2	few	TRBV7-2	TGTGCCAGCAGCTTAAATCAGGGACAGGGTCATGGCTACACCTTC	CASSLNQGQGHGYTF
-	TRBJ2-7	-	TRBV27	TGTGCCAGCAGTCCTTCACGGGTGCAGGGCTCCTACGAGCAGTACTTC	CASSPSRVQGSYEQYF
TRBD1	TRBJ2-3	-	TRBV27	TGTGCCAGCAGCACGGGACAGAGGTCGCCCAACGCGGATACGCAGTATTTT	CASSTGQRSPNADTQYF
TRBD2	TRBJ2-1	few	TRBV6-1	TGTGCCAGCAGTGAAGTTGCGGGGGGGACCTACAATGAGCAGTTCTTC	CASSEVAGGTYNEQFF
-	TRBJ1-2	-	TRBV28	TGTGCCAGCAGTCCCCCCGGCGCAGGATACTATGGCTACACCTTC	CASSPPGAGYYGYTF
-	TRBJ1-1	-	TRBV9	TGTGCCAGCAGCCCCCCGGGGGGCACTGAAGCTTTCTTT	CASSPPGGTEAFF
TRBD1	TRBJ2-5	-	TRBV18	TGTGCCAGCTCCCTCTACAGACCGACCGGGACAGGGTACGAGACCCAGTACTTC	CASSLYRPTGTGYETQYF
TRBD1	TRBJ2-2	-	TRBV28	TGTGCCAGCAGAGAACAGGGGGCCACCACCGGGGAGCTGTTTTTT	CASREQGATTGELFF
-	TRBJ1-2	-	TRBV6-5	TGTGCCAGCTACAGTCTTAACTATGGCTACACCTTC	CASYSLNYGYTF
-	TRBJ1-5	-	TRBV6-5	TGTGCCAGCAGTACCAGAGACCAGGGGAGTCAGCCCCAGCATTTT	CASSTRDQGSQPQHF
TRBD2	TRBJ2-3	-	TRBV7-9	TGTTCCAGCAGCTTACCTTTTAAATTGGGGCGGGAGGTCGCAGATACGCAGTATTTT	CSSSLPFKLGREVADTQYF
-	TRBJ2-5	-	TRBV9	TGTGCCAGCAGTCCCGGGACCCAGTACTTC	CASSPGTQYF
TRBD1	TRBJ2-5	-	TRBV5-1	TGCGCCAGCAGCTTGGACAGGGGAGAGACCCAGTACTTC	CASSLDRGETQYF
-	TRBJ1-1	few	TRBV4-3	TGCGCCAGCAGCCAATCCTTTCCGAGAAGTGAAGCTTTCTTT	CASSQSFPRSEAFF
-	TRBJ2-1	few	TRBV6-5	TGTGCCAGCAGATCCCAGTTCTACAATGAGCAGTTCTTC	CASRSQFYNEQFF
-	TRBJ2-1	-	TRBV6-1	TGTGCCAGCAGTGAATCCCTCCGGGTTGCGCAGTTCTTC	CASSESLRVAQFF
TRBD2	TRBJ2-4	-	TRBV19	TGTGCCAGTAGTCGGCGGGCGAGCGGGGGGGCCGGGAACATTCAGTACTTC	CASSRRASGGAGNIQYF
TRBD2	TRBJ2-1	-	TRBV10-2	TGCGCCAGCATCCCGGGGGGGCTGAATGAGCAGTTCTTC	CASIPGGLNEQFF
TRBD1	TRBJ1-6	-	TRBV28	TGTGCCAGCAGCAACTCCCGGGACAGGGTGAATTCACCCCTCCACTTT	CASSNSRDRVNSPLHF
TRBD1	TRBJ1-3	-	TRBV5-1	TGCGCCAGCAGCTTAGCCGGGACAGCATCTGGAAACACCATATATTTT	CASSLAGTASGNTIYF